This TCR beta chain stems from a study of blood T cell repertoires in COVID-19 (dated by TCRdb to 2019 to 2021). Regarding the study in general: Samples covering the acute and convalescent phases of COVID-19 were provided by collaborators in the United States, Italy and Spain. The samples were drawn from the first 160 participants of the ongoing ImmuneRACE study and from 1,254 subjects provided by 6 global collaborators. Subjects who had been exposed to COVID-19, were actively infected with it, or had recovered from it provided the deeply sampled blood TCRbeta repertoires that made up the dataset. Nearly every sample came with metadata listing a de-identified subject ID, COVID-19 status, age in years and sex. The material from the prospective study consisted of cDNA or gDNA derived from T cells, B-cell-depleted T cells, or PBMCs. Where HLA class I and class II types were available, the types were taken from metadata supplied by the sample provider, not from assay-based typing. The repertoires were made available in a free public database intended to serve as a resource for research on the immune response to SARS-CoV-2. Results and caveats for the whole study, not just this receptor: The amount of clinical and demographic metadata varied by source and participant and was provided uncurated.

For this clone: What antigen it recognizes has not been identified. Base qualities are not at hand, and no much larger clone is one base apart.

Participants in the prospective study were aged roughly 18 to 100 years, lived in 20 to 30 United States geographic areas, and enrolled through a virtual design. In the prospective study, participants were assigned to cohorts based on the clinical history participants reported in a screening survey and a study questionnaire. A participant counted as exposed if, within 2 weeks of entering the study, that participant had been in contact with someone who had a PCR-confirmed or clinician-diagnosed COVID-19 case. Mobile phlebotomists in the prospective study collected whole blood, serum and a nasopharyngeal or oropharyngeal swab from every participant. Additional blood draws and questionnaires over an approximately two-month period could optionally be provided by prospective study participants. Before DNA extraction, blood samples from the prospective study were shipped at room temperature or frozen.

TCRbeta CDR3 regions were amplified from genomic DNA by means of the immunoSEQ Assay, a bias-controlled multiplex PCR. The source study handled its data this way. The number of nucleated cells in each sample was estimated by amplification of reference gene primers within the assay. To quantify the absolute abundance of each unique TCRbeta CDR3 rearrangement, sequence reads were collapsed and filtered. For each sample, productive Simpson clonality was calculated as the square root of Simpson's diversity index across productive rearrangements. TCRdb's version of the immuneACCESS table is confined to in-frame rearrangements and falls short of the full clone set. An unresolved V gene accounts for under half of the shortfall where checked; the remainder is of unknown origin. That table supplies the V and J calls and clone size; D and trimming were determined from the DNA. In this sample the table shows approximately 220,000 clones, around 90% of which occur a single time. The top ten clonotypes cover roughly 16% of the sample.

Sequencing was carried out using PBMCs or T cells enriched from blood (not recorded which). The origin of this receptor is a man younger than 40 who had been exposed to COVID-19.

The CDR3 in this case is CASSQEEDGGDAGNTIYF. The DNA sequence is given as TGCGCCAGCAGCCAAGAGGAGGACGGGGGAGATGCTGGAAACACCATATATTTT. The receptor chain draws on TRBV4-1 and TRBJ1-3; the D gene is perhaps TRBD1, on 5 matching bases. The germline V gene specifies MGHRA as CDR1 and YSYEKL as CDR2. V is reduced by 0 bases and J by 2 bases, leaving a spacing of 17 bases between them. Its CDR3 holds 18 amino acids, cysteine through phenylalanine. Of all the DNA, just the CDR3 is kept, 54 bases in frame from base 1.